This record concerns one T cell receptor (beta chain) sequence. These data come from a study of CD8 T cells in Susac syndrome. The CDR3 contains 13 residues. Germline V gene data show CDR1 as SQVTM and CDR2 as ANQGSEA. The junction had 2 bases not matched to a gene; V was cut back by 6 bases and J by 0 bases. Random hexamers served to reverse transcribe about 0.5 to 1 ug RNA. TCRdb re-called the immunoSEQ multiplex PCR reads with MiXCR, one entry per CDR3 protein. The repertoire has 150,000 to 200,000 distinct CDR3 sequences, 93% of them found once; the top ten carry around 0.13%. This clonotype originated in a human donor in good health. The V and J genes are TRBV29-1 and TRBJ2-1; 7 nucleotides match TRBD2. The material sequenced was CD4+ T cells from PBMCs. The CDR3 nucleotides are TGCAGCGTAGCTAGCGGCTCCTACAATGAGCAGTTCTTC. Translating it yields CSVASGSYNEQFF.